These 12 T cell receptor beta chains were all obtained from the same sample, sequenced in a study of T cell changes during pregnancy in multiple sclerosis. Profiling relied on immunoSEQ multiplex PCR, and the TCRdb table lists in-frame clones only, not all of them. The sample shows under 45,000 clones, approximately 91% of them seen only once. This specimen was CD8+ T cells from peripheral blood mononuclear cells, taken in the first trimester of pregnancy. The receptor source for this set is a female donor with multiple sclerosis, enrolled in a pregnancy study.

The CDR3 coding sequence is TGTGCCAGCAAGCTCGTCAGCGGCACTGAAGCTTTCTTT. This codes for CASKLVSGTEAFF. This chain uses TRBV27 with TRBJ1-1; no clear D gene. The CDR3 contains 13 residues. CDR1 and CDR2 from the germline V gene are MNHEY and SMNVEV (reference sequence). Trimming pared 7 bases from V and 4 bases from J, leaving 13 bases between.

CDR3: CASSPRDRPYEQYF. The CDR3 DNA reads as TGTGCCAGCAGCCCCCGGGACAGACCCTACGAGCAGTACTTC. The chain joins TRBV13 to TRBJ2-7; 7 bases are shared with TRBD1. Per germline, CDR1 PRHDT and CDR2 FYEKMQ (reference sequence). The CDR3 loop spans 14 amino acids. The trim removed 5 bases at V and 2 bases at J, leaving 6 bases unmatched.

The V and J genes are TRBV19 and TRBJ1-4; weak D call: TRBD1 (5 bases). The V end was cut by 0 bases, the J end by 6 bases, with 11 bases between. The CDR3 length is 15 residues. The V gene's germline CDR1 is LNHDA and CDR2 SQIVND (reference sequence). This CDR3 reads CASSIEQGSDEKLFF. The CDR3 bases are TGTGCCAGTAGTATAGAGCAGGGAAGTGATGAAAAACTGTTTTTT.

The rearrangement uses TRBV9 and TRBJ2-1, with D maybe TRBD2 (7 bases). Germline V gene data show CDR1 as SGDLS and CDR2 as YYNGEE. Trimming took 4 bases from V and 8 from J, leaving 13 bases between them. The CDR3 sequence is 13 residues long. CDR3 residues: CASSSAGAYEQFF. The CDR3 region has the DNA TGTGCCAGCAGCTCCGCGGGGGCCTATGAGCAGTTCTTC.

This chain uses TRBV7-2 with TRBJ1-2, with D tentatively TRBD1 (6 bases). Germline CDR1 and CDR2: SGHTA and FQGNSA. This CDR3 is 14 amino acids long. The V gene lost 8 bases and the J gene lost 4 bases, with 17 bases spanning the gap. DNA of the CDR3: TGTGCCAGCCAGCGAGGGGGTGAGATCTATGGCTACACCTTC. Translated, it gives CASQRGGEIYGYTF.

This clone was recorded only once. The chain links TRBV6-4 to TRBJ2-3; 11 nucleotides align to TRBD2. J lost 10 bases, V lost 0 bases, and 6 bases had no gene match. There are 15 residues in the CDR3. From germline, CDR1 is MRHNA and CDR2 SNTAGT. CDR3 in amino acids: CASSDSSSGGSPQYF. The CDR3 DNA reads TGTGCCAGCAGTGACTCGTCTAGCGGGGGGTCCCCGCAGTATTTT.

This chain uses TRBV27 with TRBJ1-1; 9 bases are a match to TRBD1. CDR1 MNHEY and CDR2 SMNVEV come from the germline V gene (reference sequence). Trimming at V came to 5 bases and at J to 5 bases, leaving 3 bases not matched to a gene. CDR3 length: 13 residues. CDR3 sequence: CASSIGQGTEAFF. As DNA, the CDR3 is TGTGCCAGCAGTATCGGACAGGGGACTGAAGCTTTCTTT.

The chain links TRBV4-1 to TRBJ1-1, with D possibly TRBD1 on 6 matching bases. In germline, CDR1 is MGHRA, CDR2 YSYEKL. Deletions cut 0 bases from V and 6 bases from J, with 14 bases between. This CDR3 is built from 15 residues. CDR3 nucleotide sequence: TGCGCCAGCAGCCAAGAGACAACAGGGAAGTCTGAAGCTTTCTTT. It specifies CASSQETTGKSEAFF.

The chain uses TRBV9 and TRBJ2-3; possibly TRBD2 for D (6 bases). Germline values: CDR1 SGDLS, CDR2 YYNGEE. Trimming took 3 bases from V and 2 from J, leaving 10 bases between them. This CDR3 spans 14 amino acids. CDR3 sequence (DNA): TGTGCCAGCAGCGGACGACTAGACACAGATACGCAGTATTTT. This codes for CASSGRLDTDTQYF.

J is TRBJ2-1 and V is TRBV4-1; 11 bases map to TRBD2. Trimming cost V 3 bases and J 7 bases; bases outside gene matches: 11. The CDR3 sequence is 17 residues long. Germline lookup yields CDR1 MGHRA and CDR2 YSYEKL. The CDR3 sequence is CASSHQQTSGAGNEQFF. The CDR3 DNA reads as TGCGCCAGCAGCCATCAACAGACTAGCGGGGCGGGTAATGAGCAGTTCTTC.

CDR3 sequence: CATSTPGTGFTPRGGETQYF. DNA of the CDR3: TGTGCCACCAGCACGCCCGGGACAGGGTTTACCCCACGGGGAGGAGAGACCCAGTACTTC. This sequence joins TRBV15 and TRBJ2-5; 9 bases agree with TRBD1. With 4 bases clipped from V and 4 bases from J, the junction kept 22 bases outside the gene matches. In germline, CDR1 is LNHNV, CDR2 YYDKDF (reference sequence). CDR3 length equals 20 residues.

J is TRBJ2-5 and V is TRBV6-1, with D hard to call. In germline, CDR1 is MNHNS, CDR2 SASEGT. Trimming stripped 4 bases from V and 0 bases from J, with 6 bases between. CDR3 length equals 13 residues. CDR3 loop: CASSGGYQETQYF. The CDR3, as DNA: TGTGCCAGCAGTGGAGGCTACCAAGAGACCCAGTACTTC.